The clone carrying this T cell receptor (beta chain) was seen a handful of times. Its target is not known. The sample originates from a study of T cells in Graves' hyperthyroidism and ophthalmopathy. Study-level results: Most thyroid clonotypes expanded above 0.001 were also detected in blood.

The CDR3 runs to 16 residues. The V and J ends lost 6 bases and 5 bases, in that order; junction bases with no gene match: 13. From germline, CDR1 is DFQATT and CDR2 SNEGSKA (reference sequence). TCR beta CDR3 region amplification was performed from RNA transcripts. Initially, a first-round RT-PCR of the TCR CDR3 employed the HTBI primer set. TCRdb ran MiXCR on the multiplex PCR reads and lists one entry per CDR3 protein. The sample holds about 96,000 distinct CDR3 sequences, roughly half seen once. A lack of ophthalmopathy progression within 18 months defined stable Graves' hyperthyroidism. This sequence joins TRBV20-1 and TRBJ1-4; 9 nucleotides align to TRBD1. The origin of this receptor is a woman between 40 and 55 years old with Graves' hyperthyroidism. The specimen sequenced was blood. The CDR3 region is CSAQTGGGRINEKLFF. CDR3 nucleotide sequence: TGCAGTGCCCAAACAGGGGGCGGGAGGATAAATGAAAAACTGTTTTTT.